The present TCR beta chain was sequenced within a study of Ad26.COV2.S vaccination and SARS-CoV-2 variants. Study observations and caveats: The TCR breadth and depth analyses may have produced an underestimate of total T cell responses. Following vaccination, spike-specific CD8+ and CD4+ T cell responses reportedly exhibited substantial breadth. Those who received the vaccine showed greater spike-specific TCR breadth than those given placebo. Those who received vaccine or placebo ended up with similar non-spike TCR breadth.

In regard to this clone: Its antigen remains unknown.

Produced via immunoSEQ multiplex PCR; TCRdb's table is partial and in-frame only. The sample has 43,000 or so clones; around 83% are singletons. Material: peripheral blood, obtained after recovery from COVID-19. This TCR was sampled from a human donor who had recovered from COVID-19.

CDR3 nucleotide sequence: TGTGCCAGCAGCCAAAGCGGGGGTGGCTACAATGAGCAGTTCTTC. Translating it yields CASSQSGGGYNEQFF. The rearrangement links TRBV3-1 (or the pseudogene TRBV3-2) to TRBJ2-1; 8 bases are shared with TRBD2. Germline V lookup: CDR1 LGHDT, CDR2 YNNKEL (reference sequence). The V and J ends lost 2 bases and 3 bases, in that order; junction bases with no gene match: 3. The CDR3 length is 15 residues.